Listed below are T cell receptor beta chains from one sample, sequenced in a study of CD8+ T cells in alopecia areata. Only in-frame clones appear in the TCRdb table, and some are missing; sequencing was by immunoSEQ multiplex PCR. Of around 200,000 clones detected, about 48% appear once; the ten largest clones hold 9.5% to 14%. Sample: CD8+ T cells sorted from blood, taken at week 24, from a patient treated with tofacitinib. The receptors were sampled from a human donor with alopecia areata. Each CDR3 is given with its conserved first and last residue. D genes are given only for firm matches. Rows may omit the clone size; those that give it use once, few, many or a size class.

CDR3 protein: CSVEDLDRANYGYTF
CDR3 DNA: TGCAGCGTTGAAGATCTCGACAGAGCTAACTATGGCTACACCTTC
V gene: TRBV29-1
D gene: .
clone size: .
J gene: TRBJ1-2

CDR3 protein: CASSLGAGLSYEQYF
CDR3 DNA: TGTGCCAGCAGCTTAGGGGCAGGGCTCTCCTACGAGCAGTACTTC
V gene: TRBV7-8
D gene: .
clone size: few
J gene: TRBJ2-7

CDR3 protein: CSAYREEKLFF
CDR3 DNA: TGCAGTGCTTACAGGGAAGAAAAACTGTTTTTT
V gene: TRBV20-1
D gene: .
clone size: .
J gene: TRBJ1-4

CDR3 protein: CASSIQWDRDNGYTF
CDR3 DNA: TGTGCCAGTAGTATCCAATGGGACAGGGATAATGGCTACACCTTC
V gene: TRBV19
D gene: TRBD1
clone size: .
J gene: TRBJ1-2

CDR3 protein: CASSPSYVSSYNEQFF
CDR3 DNA: TGCGCCAGCAGCCCCTCGTATGTAAGCTCCTACAATGAGCAGTTCTTC
V gene: TRBV4-3
D gene: .
clone size: .
J gene: TRBJ2-1

CDR3 protein: CASSVGTADYGYTF
CDR3 DNA: TGTGCCAGCAGCGTCGGAACAGCAGACTATGGCTACACCTTC
V gene: TRBV9
D gene: .
clone size: .
J gene: TRBJ1-2

CDR3 protein: CAGGQDPPYSYGYTF
CDR3 DNA: TGTGCCGGGGGACAGGACCCACCATATTCCTATGGCTACACCTTC
V gene: TRBV30
D gene: TRBD1
clone size: once
J gene: TRBJ1-2

CDR3 protein: CASSTSGTGELFF
CDR3 DNA: TGTGCCAGCAGCACGTCGGGCACCGGGGAGCTGTTTTTT
V gene: TRBV7-2
D gene: .
clone size: .
J gene: TRBJ2-2

CDR3 protein: CASNPDTPNYGYTF
CDR3 DNA: TGTGCCAGCAATCCCGACACCCCTAACTATGGCTACACCTTC
V gene: TRBV6-5
D gene: .
clone size: .
J gene: TRBJ1-2

CDR3 protein: CASSSASTDTQYF
CDR3 DNA: TGTGCCAGTAGTTCGGCTAGCACAGATACGCAGTATTTT
V gene: TRBV19
D gene: .
clone size: .
J gene: TRBJ2-3

CDR3 protein: CASSVAGTGNYGYTF
CDR3 DNA: TGTGCCAGCAGCGTGGCCGGGACAGGGAACTATGGCTACACCTTC
V gene: TRBV9
D gene: TRBD1
clone size: .
J gene: TRBJ1-2

CDR3 protein: CAWSSGQGYEQYF
CDR3 DNA: TGTGCCTGGAGTTCTGGACAGGGCTACGAGCAGTACTTC
V gene: TRBV30
D gene: TRBD1
clone size: .
J gene: TRBJ2-7

CDR3 protein: CASSYSTEAFF
CDR3 DNA: TGTGCCAGCAGTTACTCTACTGAAGCTTTCTTT
V gene: TRBV6-6
D gene: .
clone size: few
J gene: TRBJ1-1

CDR3 protein: CSALAGGLETQYF
CDR3 DNA: TGCAGCGCCCTAGCGGGGGGGCTGGAGACCCAGTACTTC
V gene: TRBV29-1
D gene: TRBD2
clone size: few
J gene: TRBJ2-5

CDR3 protein: CASSQVAGPSYEQYF
CDR3 DNA: TGCGCCAGCAGCCAAGTCGCAGGGCCTTCCTACGAGCAGTACTTC
V gene: TRBV4-1
D gene: .
clone size: few
J gene: TRBJ2-7

CDR3 protein: CASSSRGDADTQYF
CDR3 DNA: TGTGCCAGCAGCTCACGGGGGGACGCAGATACGCAGTATTTT
V gene: TRBV13
D gene: TRBD2
clone size: .
J gene: TRBJ2-3